This T cell receptor (beta chain) is from a study of T cells in Graves' hyperthyroidism and ophthalmopathy. The source material, RNA transcripts, was used to amplify TCR beta CDR3 regions. The study used the HTBI primer set for a first-round RT-PCR of the TCR CDR3. TCRdb analysed the multiplex PCR reads with MiXCR anew, one entry per CDR3 protein. The table includes approximately 620,000 distinct CDR3 sequences, about 15% detected once. The blood sample predates any ophthalmopathy symptoms, coming from first hyperthyroidism diagnosis. On this clonotype: Its antigen is unknown.

CDR3 length: 17 amino acids. Germline V gene data show CDR1 as MDHEN and CDR2 as SYDVKM. Trimming took 7 bases from V and 4 from J; bases not matched to a gene: 15. Study-level points and caveats: Through a model of 13 V-J features, ophthalmopathy was separated from stable hyperthyroidism.

The TCR comes from a woman between 25 and 40 years old with Graves' hyperthyroidism that later progressed to Graves' ophthalmopathy. The source material was blood. This chain uses TRBV28 with TRBJ2-5, with 10 bases matching TRBD1. CDR3 loop: CASTGVRGTGVGETQYF. CDR3 sequence (DNA): TGTGCCAGCACCGGGGTCAGGGGGACAGGGGTCGGAGAGACCCAGTACTTC.